These T cell receptor beta chains were read from a single sample in a study of T cells in Graves' hyperthyroidism and ophthalmopathy. TCRdb re-analysed the multiplex PCR reads in MiXCR, keeping a single row per CDR3 protein. The sample contains more than 650,000 distinct CDR3 sequences, less than 15% of which appear only once. Material: blood. The receptors here all came from a woman aged 18-35 years with Graves' hyperthyroidism. The conserved cysteine and the conserved F or W are not part of the CDR3 here. Each record gives: CDR3 protein, V gene, clone size. Some rows have no size entry. The others give once, few or many, or a class for an expanded clone.

ASSLFGFEGAGGYT,TRBV7-2,many
ASSLGTRGSEQF,TRBV28,many
ASGILGQTSEAF,TRBV6-1,many
ASSLEGQSTGELF,TRBV5-1,many
ASSLGRSSYEQY,TRBV7-9,many
ASRGGMEDRNEQF,TRBV6-8,-
SASRRDRGEWTEAF,TRBV20-1,many
ASFRGNTIY,TRBV6-1,-
ASSFADLSYEQY,TRBV28,many
AWGAVGNSDTQY,TRBV30,-
ASSSGQGSYT,TRBV5-6,many
ASNKGGHQPQH,TRBV19,once
ASRTPGKPYGYT,TRBV6-1,-